The 23 T cell receptor beta chains listed next were all sequenced from one sample in a study of beta chain features in type 1 diabetes. Sequenced material consisted of expressed TCRB transcripts (all of the isolated RNA was reverse transcribed). Repertoires were generated with immunoSEQ multiplex PCR, while TCRdb's copy carries only in-frame clones and drops some. The data contain about 270,000 clones, roughly 13% of them singletons. Sequenced input: naive CD4+ T cells from blood. The source is a woman between 40 and 55 years old in good health.

The V gene is TRBV11-2, the J gene TRBJ2-5; unclear D gene. The germline gives CDR1 SGHAT, CDR2 FQNNGV. Trimming cost V 3 bases and J 5 bases, with 10 bases left between them. This CDR3 comprises 13 residues. The CDR3 spells CASSFYQVETQYF. The CDR3 DNA is TGTGCCAGCAGCTTTTATCAGGTGGAGACCCAGTACTTC.

In this sample, this clone turned up a few times. The V and J genes are TRBV29-1 and TRBJ2-3; D is unresolved. CDR3 length: 10 residues. Trimming pared 5 bases from V and 4 bases from J, leaving 4 bases between. CDR1 and CDR2 (germline): SQVTM, ANQGSEA. CDR3 protein: CSVIADTQYF. The CDR3 DNA is TGCAGCGTTATAGCAGATACGCAGTATTTT.

This clone has just a few counts. The V gene is TRBV28, the J gene TRBJ2-7; TRBD1 matches at 8 bases. CDR3 length: 14 amino acids. The V gene's germline CDR1 is MDHEN and CDR2 SYDVKM. The ends lost 3 bases at V and 3 bases at J; junction bases unmatched: 4. The CDR3 loop is CASSLDRVGYEQYF. The CDR3 DNA reads as TGTGCCAGCAGTTTGGACAGGGTGGGCTACGAGCAGTACTTC.

The chain carries TRBV29-1 and TRBJ2-2, with a possible D match to TRBD2 (5 bases). This CDR3 spans 14 amino acids. With 5 bases removed from V and 1 base from J, the gap between germline ends came to 11 bases. The germline gives CDR1 SQVTM, CDR2 ANQGSEA. The CDR3 nucleotides read TGCAGCGTTTGGACTTCCGAGAACACCGGGGAGCTGTTTTTT. This sequence encodes CSVWTSENTGELFF.

The chain joins TRBV11-2 to TRBJ2-7, with 7 bases lining up with TRBD1. This CDR3 has 17 residues. Germline CDR1 SGHAT, CDR2 FQNNGV. Germline trimming cut 2 bases from V and 3 bases from J; bases unmatched to any gene: 13. This chain's CDR3 is CASSLLDRNIGYYEQYF. CDR3 nucleotide sequence: TGTGCCAGCAGCTTACTGGACAGGAACATAGGGTACTACGAGCAGTACTTC.

This clone turned up a few times. The chain links TRBV2 to TRBJ2-5, with D perhaps matching TRBD1 (6 bases). Germline lookup yields CDR1 SNHLY and CDR2 FYNNEI. CDR3 length: 16 amino acids. Trimming left V 0 bases short and J 4 bases short, with 15 bases between. This chain's CDR3 is CASSEANKGVGETQYF. The CDR3, as DNA: TGTGCCAGCAGTGAAGCGAACAAGGGGGTCGGAGAGACCCAGTACTTC.

A few counts support this clone. V is TRBV7-2 and J is TRBJ2-5, with 9 bases fitting TRBD2. The junction had 9 bases not matched to a gene; V was cut back by 1 base and J by 9 bases. The CDR3 covers 15 residues. CDR1 is SGHTA, CDR2 FQGNSA, per germline. The CDR3 sequence is CASSLEVAGGPAQYF. The CDR3 nucleotides read TGTGCCAGCAGCTTAGAAGTGGCGGGGGGGCCAGCCCAGTACTTC.

The chain combines TRBV18 with TRBJ1-2; D is ambiguous. Trimming took off 3 bases at V and 5 bases at J, with 13 bases between the two ends. CDR3 length equals 14 residues. The germline V gene encodes CDR1 KGHSH and CDR2 LQKENI. The CDR3: CASSPEGGEYGYTF. The CDR3 DNA reads as TGTGCCAGCTCACCCGAGGGTGGAGAATATGGCTACACCTTC.

About this clone itself: Its ends do not fully match the called genes, so a read error is possible. The chain is built from TRBV6-5 and TRBJ2-1; 9 positions agree with TRBD2. The CDR3 length is 15 residues. CDR1 is MNHEY and CDR2 is SVGAGI in the germline V gene. CDR3 region: CAISVISGGNNEQFF. As DNA, the CDR3 is TGTGCCATCAGTGTAATAAGCGGGGGGAACAATGAGCAGTTCTTC.

This clone is a singleton in its sample. This rearrangement joins TRBV18 to TRBJ1-5; TRBD1 might be the D (5 bases). Trimming removed 4 bases at V and 9 bases at J, with 10 bases between. Germline V gene sequence: CDR1 KGHSH, CDR2 LQKENI. The CDR3 has 12 residues. CDR3 sequence reads: CASSQATGPQHF. The CDR3 DNA is TGTGCCAGCTCACAAGCTACAGGGCCCCAGCATTTT.

This clone turned up a few times. CDR3 sequence (DNA): TGTGCCAGCAGCGTAGTAGCTAGCGGGGACTACAATGAGCAGTTCTTC. Protein: CASSVVASGDYNEQFF. V gene TRBV9 combines with J gene TRBJ2-1; 9 bases match TRBD2. The trim removed 0 bases at V and 3 bases at J, leaving 4 bases unmatched. The CDR3 length is 16 residues. The germline V gene encodes CDR1 SGDLS and CDR2 YYNGEE.

The V call is TRBV7-9, the J call TRBJ2-5; 7 bases agree with TRBD2. V lost 5 bases and J lost 5; bases outside the gene matches: 8. The CDR3 covers 14 residues. The germline V gene encodes CDR1 SEHNR and CDR2 FQNEAQ (reference sequence). The CDR3 sequence: CASSLMGGSETQYF. The DNA for the CDR3 is TGTGCCAGCAGCCTGATGGGGGGGAGCGAGACCCAGTACTTC.

This clone has more than one count but fewer than ten. The chain couples TRBV2 to TRBJ2-7; 8 bases map to TRBD1. Germline CDR1 and CDR2: SNHLY and FYNNEI. J lost 1 base, V lost 6 bases, and 5 bases had no gene match. The CDR3 is 14 amino acids. The CDR3 region has the DNA TGTGCCAGCAGCACGACAGGGGTTTCCTACGAGCAGTACTTC. Encoded protein: CASSTTGVSYEQYF.

This clone was observed a handful of times. J is TRBJ2-5 and V is TRBV10-3; no clear D. The V end lost 2 bases, the J end lost 1 base, and 5 bases lay between the germline ends. Germline CDR1 reads ENHRY; CDR2 reads SYGVKD. The CDR3 is 13 residues long. CDR3 nucleotide sequence: TGTGCCATCAGTGAGGCAGGCCAAGAGACCCAGTACTTC. Translating it yields CAISEAGQETQYF.

The genes are TRBV18 and TRBJ1-6; the D gene is possibly TRBD1 (6 bases). The CDR3 is made up of 14 amino acids. V was pared by 6 bases and J by 3 bases, with 9 bases between. Per the germline V gene, CDR1 is KGHSH and CDR2 is LQKENI. The CDR3 coding sequence is TGTGCCAGCTCGCTGACAGGCTATAATTCACCCCTCCACTTT. Translated: CASSLTGYNSPLHF.

This clone was counted between two and nine times. The chain links TRBV19 to TRBJ1-1; TRBD1 agrees at 7 bases. The V and J ends lost 4 bases and 4 bases, in that order; junction bases with no gene match: 3. Germline V lookup: CDR1 LNHDA, CDR2 SQIVND (reference sequence). The CDR3 has 13 residues. The CDR3 bases are TGTGCCAGTAGTAGACAGGGTCGCACTGAAGCTTTCTTT. This translates into CASSRQGRTEAFF.

This clone was found a few times. This chain links TRBV29-1 with TRBJ2-7, with D maybe TRBD1 (5 bases). Germline assignment: CDR1 SQVTM and CDR2 ANQGSEA. This CDR3 has 13 amino acids. Trimming shortened V by 5 bases and J by 4 bases, and 15 bases separated the two germline ends. The CDR3 DNA reads TGCAGCGTTAGAGGCAGGGTAACGTACGAGCAGTACTTC. This translates into CSVRGRVTYEQYF.

This chain joins TRBV10-3 and TRBJ2-7, with 10 bases that match TRBD1. Germline V CDR1 and CDR2: ENHRY, SYGVKD. V shed 7 bases and J 4 bases; nucleotides not matched to a gene: 7. The CDR3 has 14 amino acids. CDR3 nucleotide sequence: TGTGCCATCACCGAGGGGGACAGGGGTTACGAGCAGTACTTC. Its translation: CAITEGDRGYEQYF.

J is TRBJ2-3 and V is TRBV25-1; unclear D gene. Germline V lookup: CDR1 MGHDK, CDR2 SYGVNS. The ends were cut back, 3 bases at V and 8 bases at J, with 6 bases in the middle. The CDR3 has 11 residues. The CDR3 DNA is TGTGCCAGCAGTGATATCCTTACGCAGTATTTT. Its protein product is CASSDILTQYF.

This clone was counted between two and nine times. The chain links TRBV5-1 to TRBJ1-4; 10 nucleotides agree with TRBD1. The germline gives CDR1 SGHRS, CDR2 YFSETQ. The CDR3 sequence is 17 residues long. With V trimmed by 2 bases and J by 7 bases, 11 bases remained unmatched. The CDR3 region is CASSLPTPTGGFEKLFF. The CDR3 nucleotides read TGCGCCAGCAGCTTACCAACCCCGACAGGGGGCTTTGAAAAACTGTTTTTT.

This clone was counted between two and nine times. V and J are TRBV5-1 and TRBJ1-1; a possible D gene is TRBD1 (5 bases). The CDR3 length is 16 residues. CDR1 and CDR2 (germline): SGHRS, YFSETQ. Trimming left V 4 bases short and J 0 bases short, with 16 bases between. The CDR3 spells CASSGPGSGMNTEAFF. CDR3 coding DNA: TGCGCCAGCAGCGGCCCAGGGTCAGGGATGAACACTGAAGCTTTCTTT.

This clone showed up just a few times. The chain has TRBV21-1 and TRBJ2-7; the table calls TRBD1, which could not be checked here. TRBV21-1 has pseudogene status. CDR3 size: 12 residues. The CDR3: CATPQGIPEQYF. CDR3 in DNA: TGTGCCACCCCCCAGGGTATACCCGAGCAGTACTTC.

The table lists this clone with a few counts. The chain is built from TRBV5-4 and TRBJ1-2; 10 bases are a match to TRBD1. V lost 3 bases and J lost 8; bases outside the gene matches: 13. CDR3 size: 16 residues. From germline, CDR1 is SGHNT and CDR2 YYREEE (reference sequence). The CDR3 here is CASSSAPRGQGGGYTF. The CDR3 DNA follows: TGTGCCAGCAGCTCCGCGCCCCGTGGACAGGGGGGGGGCTACACCTTC.